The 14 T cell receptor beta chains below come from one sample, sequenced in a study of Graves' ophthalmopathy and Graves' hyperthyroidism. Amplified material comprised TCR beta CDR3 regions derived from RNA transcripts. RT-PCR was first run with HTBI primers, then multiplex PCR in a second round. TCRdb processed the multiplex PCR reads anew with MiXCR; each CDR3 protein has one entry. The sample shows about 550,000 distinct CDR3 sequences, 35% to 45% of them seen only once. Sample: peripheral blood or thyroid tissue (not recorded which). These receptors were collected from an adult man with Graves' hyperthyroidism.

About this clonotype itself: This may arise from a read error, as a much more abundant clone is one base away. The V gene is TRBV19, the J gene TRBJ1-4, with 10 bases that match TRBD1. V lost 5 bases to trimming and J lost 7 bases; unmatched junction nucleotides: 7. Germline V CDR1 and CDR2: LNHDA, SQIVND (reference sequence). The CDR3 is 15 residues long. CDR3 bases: TGTGCCAGTAGTTCCGCCGGGACAGGGGTTGAAAAACTGTTTTTT. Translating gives CASSSAGTGVEKLFF.

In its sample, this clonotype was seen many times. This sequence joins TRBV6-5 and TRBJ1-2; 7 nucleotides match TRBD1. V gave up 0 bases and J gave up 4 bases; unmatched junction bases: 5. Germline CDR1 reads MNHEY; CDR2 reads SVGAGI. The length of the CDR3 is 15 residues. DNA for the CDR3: TGTGCCAGCAGTTACTCGATACAGGGGAGCTATGGCTACACCTTC. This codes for CASSYSIQGSYGYTF.

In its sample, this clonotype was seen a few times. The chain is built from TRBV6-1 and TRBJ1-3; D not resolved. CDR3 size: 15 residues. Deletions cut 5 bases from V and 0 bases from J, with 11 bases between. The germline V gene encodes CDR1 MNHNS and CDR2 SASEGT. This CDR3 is CASSPGITSGNTIYF. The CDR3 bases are TGTGCCAGCAGTCCCGGGATCACCTCTGGAAACACCATATATTTT.

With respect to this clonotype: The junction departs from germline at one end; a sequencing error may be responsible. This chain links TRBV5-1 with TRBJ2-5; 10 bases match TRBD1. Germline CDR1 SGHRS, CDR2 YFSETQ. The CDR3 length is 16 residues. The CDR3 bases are TGCGCCAGCAGCTTGTTTCGACAGGGGGCGGATTCCTGGCGGTTCTTC. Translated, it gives CASSLFRQGADSWRFF.

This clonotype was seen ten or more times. The CDR3 reads CASSLLAGETQYF. CDR3 sequence (DNA): TGTGCCAGCAGCTTGTTGGCGGGGGAGACCCAGTACTTC. This chain links TRBV12-3 or TRBV12-4 with TRBJ2-5; tentative D call: TRBD2 (6 bases). V was clipped by 6 bases and J by 5 bases, with 13 bases between them. This CDR3 is 13 amino acids long.

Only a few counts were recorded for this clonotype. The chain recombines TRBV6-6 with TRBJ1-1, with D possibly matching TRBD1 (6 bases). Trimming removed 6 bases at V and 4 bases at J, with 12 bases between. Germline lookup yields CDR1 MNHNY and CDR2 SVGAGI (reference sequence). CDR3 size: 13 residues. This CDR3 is CASRRGVVTEAFF. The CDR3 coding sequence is TGTGCCAGCAGGAGGGGGGTAGTCACTGAAGCTTTCTTT.

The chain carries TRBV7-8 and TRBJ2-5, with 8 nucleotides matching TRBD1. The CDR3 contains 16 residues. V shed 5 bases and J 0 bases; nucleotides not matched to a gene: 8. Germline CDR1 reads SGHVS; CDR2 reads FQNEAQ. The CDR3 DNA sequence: TGTGCCAGCAGCCTCCGGACAGGGCCACACCAAGAGACCCAGTACTTC. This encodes CASSLRTGPHQETQYF.

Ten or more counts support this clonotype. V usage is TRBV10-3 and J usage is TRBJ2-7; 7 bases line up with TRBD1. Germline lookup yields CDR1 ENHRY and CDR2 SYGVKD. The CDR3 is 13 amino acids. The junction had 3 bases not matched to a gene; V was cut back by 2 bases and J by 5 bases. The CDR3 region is CAISEGQENEQYF. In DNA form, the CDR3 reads TGTGCCATCAGTGAGGGACAGGAGAACGAGCAGTACTTC.

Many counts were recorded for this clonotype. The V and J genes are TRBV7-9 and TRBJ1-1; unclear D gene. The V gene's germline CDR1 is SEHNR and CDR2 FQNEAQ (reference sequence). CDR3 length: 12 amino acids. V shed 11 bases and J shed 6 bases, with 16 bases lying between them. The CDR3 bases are TGTGCCGAGGGTGCAGGAGCCCCTGAAGCTTTCTTT. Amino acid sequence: CAEGAGAPEAFF.

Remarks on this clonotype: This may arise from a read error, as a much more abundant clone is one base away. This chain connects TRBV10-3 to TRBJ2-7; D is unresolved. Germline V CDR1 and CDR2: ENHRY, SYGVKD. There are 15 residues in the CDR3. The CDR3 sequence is CASSERSGISYEQCF. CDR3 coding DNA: TGTGCCAGCAGTGAAAGGTCAGGCATCTCCTACGAGCAGTGCTTC.

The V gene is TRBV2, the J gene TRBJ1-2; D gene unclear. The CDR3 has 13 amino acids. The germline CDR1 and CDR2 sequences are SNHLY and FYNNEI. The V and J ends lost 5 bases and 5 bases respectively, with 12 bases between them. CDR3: CASSSGWGYGYTF. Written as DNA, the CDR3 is TGTGCCAGCAGTTCGGGGTGGGGATATGGCTACACCTTC.

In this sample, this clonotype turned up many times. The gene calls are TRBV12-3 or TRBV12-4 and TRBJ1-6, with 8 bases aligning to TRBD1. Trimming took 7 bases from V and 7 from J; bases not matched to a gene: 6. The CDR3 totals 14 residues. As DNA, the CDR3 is TGTGCCAGCAACCAGGGGGCGATCAATTCACCCCTCCACTTT. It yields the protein CASNQGAINSPLHF.

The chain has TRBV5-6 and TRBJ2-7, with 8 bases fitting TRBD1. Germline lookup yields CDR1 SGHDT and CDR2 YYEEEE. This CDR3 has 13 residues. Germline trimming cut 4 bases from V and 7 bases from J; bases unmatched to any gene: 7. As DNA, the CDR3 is TGTGCCAGCAGCCGACAGGGGCCGGGTGAGCAGTACTTC. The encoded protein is CASSRQGPGEQYF. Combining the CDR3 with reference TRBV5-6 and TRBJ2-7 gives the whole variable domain DAGVTQSPTHLIKTRGQQVTLRCSPKSGHDTVSWYQQALGQGPQFIFQYYEEEERQRGNFPDRFSGHQFPNYSSELNVNALLLGDSALYLCASSRQGPGEQYFGPGTRLTVT.

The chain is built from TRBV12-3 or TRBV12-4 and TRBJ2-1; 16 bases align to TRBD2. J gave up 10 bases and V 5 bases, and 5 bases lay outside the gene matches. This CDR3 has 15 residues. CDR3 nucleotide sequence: TGTGCCAGCAGTCTGGGACTAGCGGGGGGGTACGAGCAGTTCTTC. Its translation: CASSLGLAGGYEQFF.